This is a list of T cell receptor beta chains from one sample in a study of blood T cell repertoires in COVID-19. Here immunoSEQ multiplex PCR was the method, and the copy in TCRdb shows in-frame clones only, minus some. This sample has approximately 69,000 clones, with approximately 88% found just once. Sequencing used peripheral blood. All receptors derive from a man in his fifties with acute or convalescent COVID-19. The CDR3 runs from the conserved cysteine through the conserved F or W. D genes are given only for firm matches. Clone size, where shown, is once, few, many, or a class for clones that have expanded.

size,J,D,V,CDR3,DNA
-,TRBJ2-3,TRBD1,TRBV11-2,CASSPQDRGTQYF,TGTGCCAGCAGCCCTCAGGACAGGGGGACGCAGTATTTT
-,TRBJ2-7,-,TRBV3-1/TRBV3-2,CASSRDRTYEQYF,TGTGCCAGCAGCCGTGACAGAACCTACGAGCAGTACTTC
-,TRBJ1-6,TRBD1,TRBV5-1,CASRTGAAFNSPLHF,TGCGCCAGCCGGACAGGGGCTGCTTTTAATTCACCCCTCCACTTT
once,TRBJ1-6,-,TRBV6-5,CASSYESGYNSPLHF,TGTGCCAGCAGTTACGAGTCAGGGTATAATTCACCCCTCCACTTT
-,TRBJ2-3,-,TRBV27,CASSPGPGLIDTQYF,TGTGCCAGCAGTCCGGGTCCCGGCTTGATAGATACGCAGTATTTT
-,TRBJ1-2,TRBD1,TRBV9,CASSPGTGNGYTF,TGTGCCAGCAGCCCTGGGACAGGGAACGGCTACACCTTC
-,TRBJ2-1,-,TRBV4-1,CAARDAGNEQFF,TGCGCCGCCAGAGACGCGGGCAATGAGCAGTTCTTC
once,TRBJ1-3,TRBD1,TRBV6-1,CASSELTGSGNTIYF,TGTGCCAGCAGTGAACTGACAGGGTCCGGAAACACCATATATTTT
-,TRBJ1-6,-,TRBV7-8,CASQGNSPLHF,TGTGCCAGCCAGGGTAATTCACCCCTCCACTTT
-,TRBJ1-1,-,TRBV30,CAWTGGNTEAFF,TGTGCCTGGACAGGAGGGAACACTGAAGCTTTCTTT
-,TRBJ2-3,-,TRBV30,CAWSVSGVEAYF,TGTGCCTGGAGTGTTTCCGGCGTGGAGGCGTATTTT
-,TRBJ1-6,TRBD1,TRBV6-6,CASSPTGDLYNSPLHF,TGTGCCAGCAGCCCAACAGGGGACCTCTATAATTCACCCCTCCACTTT
few,TRBJ1-1,-,TRBV27,CASSLNGFTEAFF,TGTGCCAGCAGTTTAAACGGTTTCACTGAAGCTTTCTTT
-,TRBJ2-5,TRBD2,TRBV6-5,CASSRRTSGQETQYF,TGTGCCAGCAGCCGACGGACTAGCGGACAAGAGACCCAGTACTTC
-,TRBJ1-5,TRBD1,TRBV5-8,CASSLSGGNQPQHF,TGTGCCAGCAGCTTGTCAGGGGGTAATCAGCCCCAGCATTTT
-,TRBJ1-1,TRBD1,TRBV5-6,CASSFGQAEAFF,TGTGCCAGCAGCTTCGGACAGGCTGAAGCTTTCTTT
-,TRBJ2-1,TRBD1,TRBV10-3,CAIRGTGDYNEQFF,TGTGCCATCAGGGGGACAGGGGACTACAATGAGCAGTTCTTC
few,TRBJ1-4,-,TRBV10-1,CASSKRVREESEKLFF,TGCGCCAGCAGTAAAAGGGTTAGGGAGGAGTCTGAAAAACTGTTTTTT
-,TRBJ2-7,TRBD1,TRBV5-1,CASSSLQGAAYEQYF,TGCGCCAGCAGCTCATTACAGGGGGCAGCCTACGAGCAGTACTTC
-,TRBJ1-6,TRBD1,TRBV6-5,CASSYSLTGDSPLHF,TGTGCCAGCAGTTATTCCCTGACAGGGGATTCACCCCTCCATTTT
-,TRBJ2-1,TRBD1,TRBV7-3,CASSFIQGDEQFF,TGTGCCAGCAGCTTTATACAGGGGGATGAGCAGTTCTTC
-,TRBJ1-2,-,TRBV21-1,CASSRGRGNGIYYGYTF,TGTGCCAGCAGCAGGGGGCGGGGGAACGGTATTTACTATGGCTACACCTTC
-,TRBJ2-2,-,TRBV11-1,CASSARWGGNTGELFF,TGTGCCAGCAGCGCCAGGTGGGGAGGGAACACCGGGGAGCTGTTTTTT
-,TRBJ2-7,TRBD2,TRBV6-1,CASSEVRAGGPYEQYF,TGTGCCAGCAGTGAAGTTCGAGCGGGGGGGCCGTACGAGCAGTACTTC
-,TRBJ2-7,-,TRBV6-5,CARSYSKIEEGYEQYF,TGTGCCCGCAGTTACTCGAAAATTGAGGAGGGCTACGAGCAGTACTTC
-,TRBJ1-1,TRBD1,TRBV5-1,CASSSGTGGRTEAFF,TGCGCCAGCAGCTCCGGGACAGGGGGGCGAACTGAAGCTTTCTTT
-,TRBJ1-4,-,TRBV11-2,CASSLRRNEKLFF,TGTGCCAGCAGCCTACGCCGTAATGAAAAACTGTTTTTT
few,TRBJ2-7,TRBD2,TRBV9,CASSSHPGLAGGTGTYEQYF,TGTGCCAGCAGCTCTCACCCGGGACTAGCGGGGGGCACAGGGACCTACGAGCAGTACTTC
-,TRBJ1-5,-,TRBV27,CASSLYSLNQPQHF,TGTGCCAGCAGTTTATACAGCCTCAATCAGCCCCAGCATTTT
-,TRBJ2-7,-,TRBV6-5,CATQQGGGYEQYF,TGTGCCACTCAGCAGGGGGGTGGCTACGAGCAGTACTTC
-,TRBJ2-3,TRBD2,TRBV19,CASSISRLAGSTDTQYF,TGTGCCAGTAGTATATCAAGGCTAGCGGGGAGCACAGATACGCAGTATTTT
-,TRBJ2-1,-,TRBV5-1,CASSSGGGWDEQFF,TGCGCCAGCAGCTCCGGGGGAGGCTGGGATGAGCAGTTCTTC
once,TRBJ2-1,TRBD2,TRBV24-1,CATRQTSGDEQFF,TGTGCCACCAGGCAGACTAGCGGGGATGAGCAGTTCTTC
-,TRBJ1-4,-,TRBV4-2,CASSQDGGWGNEKLFF,TGTGCCAGCAGCCAAGATGGGGGCTGGGGTAATGAAAAACTGTTTTTT
-,TRBJ2-2,-,TRBV7-9,CASSSPRATGELFF,TGTGCCAGCAGCTCCCCCAGGGCTACCGGGGAGCTGTTTTTT
-,TRBJ2-5,-,TRBV4-1,CASSRITQETQYF,TGCGCCAGCAGCCGAATCACACAAGAGACCCAGTACTTC
-,TRBJ2-3,-,TRBV3-1/TRBV3-2,CASSQDGSTDTQYF,TGTGCCAGCAGCCAAGACGGTAGCACAGATACGCAGTATTTT
-,TRBJ2-2,TRBD2,TRBV7-6,CASSGGLAGAGELFF,TGTGCCAGCAGCGGGGGACTAGCAGGCGCCGGGGAGCTGTTTTTT
-,TRBJ2-6,-,TRBV19,CASSIDLMGGGRSGANVLTF,TGTGCCAGTAGTATAGATCTAATGGGGGGGGGCCGCTCTGGGGCCAACGTCCTGACTTTC
-,TRBJ2-7,TRBD2,TRBV6-5,CASSYYSAGGRYEQYF,TGTGCCAGCAGTTACTATTCCGCGGGGGGACGCTACGAGCAGTACTTC